Sequencing of this T cell receptor (beta chain) was carried out in a study of vaccination and CD4 T cells after COVID-19. A remark on this clonotype: Its antigen is still unknown.

With the Oncomine TCR Beta short-read assay, DNA from cultured CD4+ T cells was sequenced. Using its own MiXCR run on the PCR reads, TCRdb lists one record per CDR3 protein. The sample holds several thousand distinct CDR3 sequences, 22% seen once. Treatment indicated: approximately nine-day PBMC culture with coronavirus spike peptide pools or control peptides (ViraFEST assay). Sequencing used CD4+ T cells from blood, cultured in vitro, obtained after SARS-CoV-2 vaccination. The receptor's source is a human donor who had recovered from COVID-19.

The CDR3 nucleotides are TGTGCCAGCAGAAGGGACGGCGCCTATAATTCACCCCTCCACTTT. Its translation is CASRRDGAYNSPLHF. The chain combines TRBV28 with TRBJ1-6; D may be TRBD1 (5 bases). CDR1 is MDHEN, CDR2 SYDVKM, per germline. V was cut by 6 bases and J by 2 bases, with 11 bases left in between. This CDR3 comprises 15 residues.